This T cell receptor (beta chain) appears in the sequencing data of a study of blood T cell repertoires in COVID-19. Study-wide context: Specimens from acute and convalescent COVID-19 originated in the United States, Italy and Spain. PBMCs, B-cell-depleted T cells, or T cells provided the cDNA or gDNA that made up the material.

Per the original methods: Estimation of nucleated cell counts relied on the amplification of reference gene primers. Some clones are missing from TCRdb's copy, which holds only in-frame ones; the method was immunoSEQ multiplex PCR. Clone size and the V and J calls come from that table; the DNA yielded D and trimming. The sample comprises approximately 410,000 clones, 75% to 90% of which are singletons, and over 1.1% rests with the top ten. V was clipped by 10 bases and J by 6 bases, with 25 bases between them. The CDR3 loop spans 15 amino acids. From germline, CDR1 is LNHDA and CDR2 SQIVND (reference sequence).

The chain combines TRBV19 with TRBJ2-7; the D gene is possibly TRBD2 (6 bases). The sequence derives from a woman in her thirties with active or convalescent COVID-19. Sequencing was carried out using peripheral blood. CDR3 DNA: TGTGCCACCGACCTCGGGCGGGGTGTTTCGTCCGAGCAGTACTTC. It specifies CATDLGRGVSSEQYF.